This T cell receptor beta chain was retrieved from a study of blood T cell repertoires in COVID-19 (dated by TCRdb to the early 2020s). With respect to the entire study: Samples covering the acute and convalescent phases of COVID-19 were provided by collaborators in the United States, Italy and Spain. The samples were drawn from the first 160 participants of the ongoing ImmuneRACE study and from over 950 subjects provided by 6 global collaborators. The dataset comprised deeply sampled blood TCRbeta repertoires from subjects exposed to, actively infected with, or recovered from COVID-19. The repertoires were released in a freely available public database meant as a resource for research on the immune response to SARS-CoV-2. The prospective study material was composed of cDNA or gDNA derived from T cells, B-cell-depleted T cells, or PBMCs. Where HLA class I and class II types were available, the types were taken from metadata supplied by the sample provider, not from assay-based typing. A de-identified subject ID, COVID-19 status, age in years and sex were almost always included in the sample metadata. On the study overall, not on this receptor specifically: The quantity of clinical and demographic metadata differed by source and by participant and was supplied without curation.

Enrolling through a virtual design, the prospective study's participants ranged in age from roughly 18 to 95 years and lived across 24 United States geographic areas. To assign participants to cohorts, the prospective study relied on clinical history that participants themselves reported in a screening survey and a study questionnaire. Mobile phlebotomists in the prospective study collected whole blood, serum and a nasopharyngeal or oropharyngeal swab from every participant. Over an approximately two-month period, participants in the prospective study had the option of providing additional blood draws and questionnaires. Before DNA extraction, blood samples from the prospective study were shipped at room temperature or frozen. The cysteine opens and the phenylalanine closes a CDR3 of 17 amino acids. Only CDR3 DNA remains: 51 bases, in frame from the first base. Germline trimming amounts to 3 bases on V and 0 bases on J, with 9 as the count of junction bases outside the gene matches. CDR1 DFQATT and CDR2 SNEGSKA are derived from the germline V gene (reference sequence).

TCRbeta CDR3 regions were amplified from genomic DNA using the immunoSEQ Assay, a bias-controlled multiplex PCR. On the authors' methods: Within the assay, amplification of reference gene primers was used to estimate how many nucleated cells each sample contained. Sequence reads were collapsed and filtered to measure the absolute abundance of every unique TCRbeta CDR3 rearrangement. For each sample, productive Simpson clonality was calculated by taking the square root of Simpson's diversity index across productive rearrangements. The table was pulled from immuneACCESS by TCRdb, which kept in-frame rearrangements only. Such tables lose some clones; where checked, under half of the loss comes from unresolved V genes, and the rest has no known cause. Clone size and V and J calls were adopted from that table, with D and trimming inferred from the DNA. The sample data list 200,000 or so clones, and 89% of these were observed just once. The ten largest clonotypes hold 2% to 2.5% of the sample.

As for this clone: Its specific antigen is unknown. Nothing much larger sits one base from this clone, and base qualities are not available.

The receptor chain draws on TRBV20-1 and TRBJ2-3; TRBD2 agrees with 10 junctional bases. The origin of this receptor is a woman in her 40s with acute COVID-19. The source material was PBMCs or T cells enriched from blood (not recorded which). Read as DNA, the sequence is TGCAGTGCTAGTCCCACTGGTAGCGGGGGGAGCACAGATACGCAGTATTTT. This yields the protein CSASPTGSGGSTDTQYF.